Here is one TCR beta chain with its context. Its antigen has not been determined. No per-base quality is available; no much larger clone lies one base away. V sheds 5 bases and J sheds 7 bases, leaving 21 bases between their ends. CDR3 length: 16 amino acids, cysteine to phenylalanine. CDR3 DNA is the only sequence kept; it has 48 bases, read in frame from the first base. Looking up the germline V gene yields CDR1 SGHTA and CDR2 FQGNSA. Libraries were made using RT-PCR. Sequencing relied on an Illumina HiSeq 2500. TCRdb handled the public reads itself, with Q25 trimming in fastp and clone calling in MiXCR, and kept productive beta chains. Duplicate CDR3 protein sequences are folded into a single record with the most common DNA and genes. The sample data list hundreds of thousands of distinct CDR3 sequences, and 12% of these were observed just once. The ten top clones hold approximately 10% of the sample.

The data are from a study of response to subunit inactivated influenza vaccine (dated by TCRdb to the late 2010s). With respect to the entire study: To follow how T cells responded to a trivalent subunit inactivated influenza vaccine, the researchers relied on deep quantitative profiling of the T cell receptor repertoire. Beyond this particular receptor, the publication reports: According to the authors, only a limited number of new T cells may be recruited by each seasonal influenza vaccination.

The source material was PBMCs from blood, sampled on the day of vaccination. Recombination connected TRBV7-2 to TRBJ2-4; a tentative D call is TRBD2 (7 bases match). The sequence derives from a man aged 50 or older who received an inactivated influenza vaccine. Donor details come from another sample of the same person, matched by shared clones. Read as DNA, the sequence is TGTGCCAGCAGCCAACAACCCATCCGGGGGGCGAACATTCAGTACTTC. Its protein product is CASSQQPIRGANIQYF.